This TCR beta chain was recorded in a study of control samples from healthy donors and cancer patients. This CDR3 contains 13 residues. V lost 5 bases and J lost 1, with 8 bases in between. The germline gives CDR1 MNHEY, CDR2 SVGAGI. Only in-frame clones appear in the TCRdb table, and some are missing; sequencing was by immunoSEQ multiplex PCR. The sample consists of just over 90,000 clones, about 88% of them appearing once. The V and J genes are TRBV6-5 and TRBJ1-1; no definite D call. The specimen was blood. This receptor was obtained from a woman in her forties or fifties in good health. CDR3 nucleotides: TGTGCCAGCAGTATAGGTTGGAACACTGAAGCTTTCTTT. It yields the protein CASSIGWNTEAFF.